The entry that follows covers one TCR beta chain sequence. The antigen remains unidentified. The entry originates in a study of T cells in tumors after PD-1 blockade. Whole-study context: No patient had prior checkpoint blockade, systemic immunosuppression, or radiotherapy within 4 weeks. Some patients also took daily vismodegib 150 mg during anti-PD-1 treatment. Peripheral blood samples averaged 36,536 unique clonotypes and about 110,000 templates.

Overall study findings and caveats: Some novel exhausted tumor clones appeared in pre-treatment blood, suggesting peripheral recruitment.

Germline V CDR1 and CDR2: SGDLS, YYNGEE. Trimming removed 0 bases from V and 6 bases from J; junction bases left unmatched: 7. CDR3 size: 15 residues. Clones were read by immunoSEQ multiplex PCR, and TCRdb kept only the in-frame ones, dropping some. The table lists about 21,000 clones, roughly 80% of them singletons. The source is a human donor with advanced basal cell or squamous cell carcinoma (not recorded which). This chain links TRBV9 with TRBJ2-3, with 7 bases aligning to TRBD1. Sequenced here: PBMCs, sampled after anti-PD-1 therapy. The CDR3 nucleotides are TGTGCCAGCAGCGTAGTGGGACAGCCCCTGGATACGCAGTATTTT. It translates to CASSVVGQPLDTQYF.